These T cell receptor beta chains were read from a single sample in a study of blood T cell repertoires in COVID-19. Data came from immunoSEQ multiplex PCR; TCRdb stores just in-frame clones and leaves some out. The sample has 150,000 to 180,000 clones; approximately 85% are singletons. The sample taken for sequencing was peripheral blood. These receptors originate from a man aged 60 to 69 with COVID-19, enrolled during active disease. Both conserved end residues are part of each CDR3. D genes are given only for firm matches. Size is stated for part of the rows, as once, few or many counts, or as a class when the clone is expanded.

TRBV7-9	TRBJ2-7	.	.	TGTGCCAGCAGCCAAACTGGAGGCACCGACGAGCAGTACTTC	CASSQTGGTDEQYF
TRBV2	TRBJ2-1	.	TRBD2	TGTGCCAGCAAGGGACTAGCGGGGAGCTCCTACAATGAGCAGTTCTTC	CASKGLAGSSYNEQFF
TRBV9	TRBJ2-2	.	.	TGTGCCAGCAGCGTAGGAATAGCGGCCGGGGAGCTGTTTTTT	CASSVGIAAGELFF
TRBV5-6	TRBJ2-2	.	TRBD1	TGTGCCAGCAGCTTGGTCCAGGGGGCAGGTACCGGGGAGCTGTTTTTT	CASSLVQGAGTGELFF
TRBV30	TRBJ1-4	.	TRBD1	TGTGCCTGGAGTGGGGACAGGGCTCAAAAACTGTTTTTT	CAWSGDRAQKLFF
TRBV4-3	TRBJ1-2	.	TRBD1	TGCGCCAGCAGACCCGACGACAGGGTCTATGGCTACACCTTC	CASRPDDRVYGYTF
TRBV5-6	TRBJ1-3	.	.	TGTGCCAGCAGCTTGGACTTCCTGTACTCTGGAAACACCATATATTTT	CASSLDFLYSGNTIYF
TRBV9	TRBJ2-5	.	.	TGTGCCAGCAGCCCGATGTCGGGAGAAGAGACCCAGTACTTC	CASSPMSGEETQYF
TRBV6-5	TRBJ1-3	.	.	TGTGCCAGCAGTTACTCGGCAGGGAAGACTGGAAACACCATATATTTT	CASSYSAGKTGNTIYF
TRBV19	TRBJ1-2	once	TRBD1	TGTGCCAGTAGTATGACAGGGGGCAACTATGGCTACACCTTC	CASSMTGGNYGYTF
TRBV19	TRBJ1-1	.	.	TGTGCCAGTAGAACACAGGTGAACACTGAAGCTTTCTTT	CASRTQVNTEAFF
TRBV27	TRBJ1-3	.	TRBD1	TGTGCCAGCAGTCCGGGACAGGGGATCTCTGGAAACACCATATATTTT	CASSPGQGISGNTIYF
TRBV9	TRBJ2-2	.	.	TGTGCCAGCAGCGCTAGAATTGGCGGGGAGCTGTTTTTT	CASSARIGGELFF
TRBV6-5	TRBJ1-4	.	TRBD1	TGTGCCAGCAGTCAAACAGGGGGCCGTCATGAAAAACTGTTTTTT	CASSQTGGRHEKLFF
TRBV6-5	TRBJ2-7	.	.	TGTGCCAGCAGTCCCGGTCGGGGGGAGCAGTACTTC	CASSPGRGEQYF
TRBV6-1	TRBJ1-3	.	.	TGTGCCAGCAGTGAAGTGCTGGGAGGGGGAAACACCATATATTTT	CASSEVLGGGNTIYF
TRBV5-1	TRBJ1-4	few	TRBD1	TGCGCCAGCAGCTTTTCAGGGGGCCTAGAGGAAAAACTGTTTTTT	CASSFSGGLEEKLFF
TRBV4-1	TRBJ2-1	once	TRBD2	TGCGCCAGCAGCCATCGGTTAGCGGGTTACTCCTACAATGAGCAGTTCTTC	CASSHRLAGYSYNEQFF
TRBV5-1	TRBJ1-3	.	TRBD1	TGCGCCAGCAGCTCCTCAGGGACAGGCGGAAACACCATATATTTT	CASSSSGTGGNTIYF
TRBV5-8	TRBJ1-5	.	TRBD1	TGTGCCAGCAGCTTAGGACAGGGAGTCAATCAGCCCCAGCATTTT	CASSLGQGVNQPQHF
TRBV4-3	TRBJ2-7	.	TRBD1	TGCGCCAGCAGCCGGGACAGGGGCGACGAGCAGTACTTC	CASSRDRGDEQYF
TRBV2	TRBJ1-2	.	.	TGTGCCAGCCTGCAGTTGAGGAGCTATGGCTACACCTTC	CASLQLRSYGYTF
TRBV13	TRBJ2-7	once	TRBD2	TGTGCCAGCAGCTTACTAGCGGGAGTAATCAACGAGCAGTACTTC	CASSLLAGVINEQYF
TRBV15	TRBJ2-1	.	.	TGTGCCACCAGCAGAGGGGACAACGTCGGGAATGAGCAGTTCTTC	CATSRGDNVGNEQFF
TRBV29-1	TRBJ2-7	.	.	TGCAGCGTTGAAGGCGCACGCCAGGGGAACTCCTACGAGCAGTACTTC	CSVEGARQGNSYEQYF
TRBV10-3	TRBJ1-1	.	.	TGTGCCATCAGTGTGGACGGTCAGGGAGGGATGGCTTTCTTT	CAISVDGQGGMAFF
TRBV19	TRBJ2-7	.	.	TGTGCCAGTAGTATAGATTCAAGCGGAGTGGGTCGTTACGAGCAGTACTTC	CASSIDSSGVGRYEQYF
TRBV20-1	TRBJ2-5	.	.	TGCAGTGCTACAAGAGGGGAGACCCAGTACTTC	CSATRGETQYF
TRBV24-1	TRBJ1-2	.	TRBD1	TGTGCCACCAGTGGTGGGACAGGGGATCGGTATGGCTACACCTTC	CATSGGTGDRYGYTF
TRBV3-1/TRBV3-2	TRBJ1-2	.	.	TGTGCCAGCAGGACGGGGGGGTTTGATGGCTACACCTTC	CASRTGGFDGYTF
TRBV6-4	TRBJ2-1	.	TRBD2	TGTGCCAGCAGTTCAAAAACTAGCGGAGCCTACAATGAGCAGTTCTTC	CASSSKTSGAYNEQFF
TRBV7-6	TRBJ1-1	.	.	TGTGCCAGCAGCTTGAGCACCTTGAACACTGAAGCTTTCTTT	CASSLSTLNTEAFF
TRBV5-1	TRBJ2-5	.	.	TGCGCCAGCAGCTTGGCTCTGCAAGAGACCCAGTACTTC	CASSLALQETQYF
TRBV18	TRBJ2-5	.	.	TGTGCCAGCTCACCTCAGGGGGGCTCAGAGACCCAGTACTTC	CASSPQGGSETQYF
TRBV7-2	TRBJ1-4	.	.	TGTGCCAGCAGCTTACTACAGGGAAGTGGAGAAAAACTGTTTTTT	CASSLLQGSGEKLFF